This T cell receptor beta chain was identified during a study of blood T cell repertoires in COVID-19. Study-level background: The analysed material was cDNA or gDNA that came from T cells, B-cell-depleted T cells, or PBMCs.

The table came from immunoSEQ multiplex PCR; TCRdb's copy has only in-frame clones and leaves some out. In the table there are around 200,000 clones, approximately 87% of which are singletons. V was clipped by 7 bases and J by 7 bases, with 20 bases between them. Germline V gives CDR1 SGHTS, CDR2 YDEGEE. This CDR3 is 15 amino acids long. Patients of the Seattle cohort, enrolled during active infection, were followed longitudinally. The sequence came from a person aged 70 to 85 with COVID-19, enrolled during active disease. The sample was peripheral blood. V is TRBV5-8 and J is TRBJ1-4; D uncertain. CDR3 in DNA: TGTGCCAGCGCGAGAGCCCAGGATTTGAGTGAAAAACTGTTTTTT. This translates into CASARAQDLSEKLFF. The complete variable domain, with remaining parts taken from reference TRBV5-8 and TRBJ1-4, reads EAGVTQSPTHLIKTRGQQATLRCSPISGHTSVYWYQQALGLGLQFLLWYDEGEERNRGNFPPRFSGRQFPNYSSELNVNALELEDSALYLCASARAQDLSEKLFFGSGTQLSVL.